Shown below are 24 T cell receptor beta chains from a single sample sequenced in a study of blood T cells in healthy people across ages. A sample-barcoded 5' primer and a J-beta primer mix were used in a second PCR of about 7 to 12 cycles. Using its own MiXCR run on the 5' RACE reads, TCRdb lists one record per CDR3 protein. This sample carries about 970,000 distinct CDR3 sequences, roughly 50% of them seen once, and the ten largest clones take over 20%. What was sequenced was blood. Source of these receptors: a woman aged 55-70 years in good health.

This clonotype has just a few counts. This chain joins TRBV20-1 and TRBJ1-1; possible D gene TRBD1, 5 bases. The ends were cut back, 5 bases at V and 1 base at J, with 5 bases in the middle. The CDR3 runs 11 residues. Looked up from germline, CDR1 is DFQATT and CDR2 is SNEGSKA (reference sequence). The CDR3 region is CSAGQNTEAFF. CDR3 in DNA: TGCAGTGCTGGACAGAACACTGAAGCTTTCTTT.

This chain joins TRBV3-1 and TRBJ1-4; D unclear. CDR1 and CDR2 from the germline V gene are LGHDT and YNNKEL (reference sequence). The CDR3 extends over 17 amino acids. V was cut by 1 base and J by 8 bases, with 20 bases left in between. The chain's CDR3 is CASSQALRPGFREKLFF. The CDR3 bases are TGTGCCAGCAGCCAAGCGCTCCGCCCGGGGTTTCGGGAAAAACTGTTTTTT.

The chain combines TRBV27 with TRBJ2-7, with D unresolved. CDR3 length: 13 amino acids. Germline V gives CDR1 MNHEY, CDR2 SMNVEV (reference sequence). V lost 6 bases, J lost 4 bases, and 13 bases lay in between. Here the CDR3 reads CASRLRTEYEQYF. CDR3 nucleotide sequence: TGTGCCAGCAGACTTCGGACGGAATACGAGCAGTACTTC.

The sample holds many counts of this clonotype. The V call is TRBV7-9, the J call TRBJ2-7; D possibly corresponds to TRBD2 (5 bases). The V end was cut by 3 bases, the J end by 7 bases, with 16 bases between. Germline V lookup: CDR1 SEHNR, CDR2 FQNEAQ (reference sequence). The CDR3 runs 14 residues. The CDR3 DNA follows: TGTGCCAGCAGCTTCGGGCGGGCTGGGAGAGAGCAGTACTTC. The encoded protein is CASSFGRAGREQYF.

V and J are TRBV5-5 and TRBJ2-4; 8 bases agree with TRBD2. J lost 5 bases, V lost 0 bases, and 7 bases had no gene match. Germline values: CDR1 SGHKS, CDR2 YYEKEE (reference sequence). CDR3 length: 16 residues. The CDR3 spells CASSLEGSGNQNIQYF. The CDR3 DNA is TGTGCCAGCAGCTTGGAGGGTAGCGGGAACCAAAACATTCAGTACTTC.

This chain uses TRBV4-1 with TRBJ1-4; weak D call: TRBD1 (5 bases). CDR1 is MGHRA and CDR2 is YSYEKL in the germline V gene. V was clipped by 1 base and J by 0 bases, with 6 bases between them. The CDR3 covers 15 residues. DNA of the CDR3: TGCGCCAGCAGCCAAGGGACACCAACTAATGAAAAACTGTTTTTT. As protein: CASSQGTPTNEKLFF.

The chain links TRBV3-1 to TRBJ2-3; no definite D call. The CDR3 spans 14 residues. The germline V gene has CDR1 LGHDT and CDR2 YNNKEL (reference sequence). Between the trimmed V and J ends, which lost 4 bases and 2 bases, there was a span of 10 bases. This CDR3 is CASSPADPTDTQYF. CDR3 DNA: TGTGCCAGCAGCCCGGCGGATCCCACAGATACGCAGTATTTT.

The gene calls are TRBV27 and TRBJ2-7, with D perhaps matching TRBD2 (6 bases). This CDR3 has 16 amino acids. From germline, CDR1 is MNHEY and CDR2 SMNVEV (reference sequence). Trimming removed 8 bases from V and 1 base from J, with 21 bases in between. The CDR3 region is CASRRARGGVSYEQYF. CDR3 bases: TGTGCCAGCCGTAGGGCCCGTGGCGGGGTATCCTACGAGCAGTACTTC.

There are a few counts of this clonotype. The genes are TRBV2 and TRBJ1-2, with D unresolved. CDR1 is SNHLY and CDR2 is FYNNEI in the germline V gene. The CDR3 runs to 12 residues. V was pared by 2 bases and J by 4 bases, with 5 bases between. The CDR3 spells CASSERRYGYTF. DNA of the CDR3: TGTGCCAGCAGTGAAAGGCGCTATGGCTACACCTTC.

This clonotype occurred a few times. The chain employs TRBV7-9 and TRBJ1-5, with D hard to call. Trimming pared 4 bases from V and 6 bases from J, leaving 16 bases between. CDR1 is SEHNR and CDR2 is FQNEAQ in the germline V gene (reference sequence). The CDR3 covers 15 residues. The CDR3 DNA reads TGTGCCAGCAGCTGGGGAGTTGGGCGTCTTCAGCCCCAGCATTTT. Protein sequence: CASSWGVGRLQPQHF.

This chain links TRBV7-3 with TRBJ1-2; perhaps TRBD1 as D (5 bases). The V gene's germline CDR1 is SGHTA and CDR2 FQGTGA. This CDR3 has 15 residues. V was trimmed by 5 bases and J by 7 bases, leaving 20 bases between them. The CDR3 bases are TGTGCCAGCAGCCTCACAGAGACAGACACCGGTGGCTACACCTTC. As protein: CASSLTETDTGGYTF.

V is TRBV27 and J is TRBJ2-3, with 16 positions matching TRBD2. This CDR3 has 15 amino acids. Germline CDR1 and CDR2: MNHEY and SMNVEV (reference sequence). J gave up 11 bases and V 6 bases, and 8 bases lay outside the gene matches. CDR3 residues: CASRTGTSGRGWQYF. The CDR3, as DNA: TGTGCCAGCAGGACCGGGACTAGCGGGAGGGGATGGCAGTATTTT.

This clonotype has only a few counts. CDR3 protein: CSASLRQGGQPQHF. The CDR3 nucleotides read TGCAGTGCTAGCCTTCGGCAGGGGGGTCAGCCCCAGCATTTT. This chain connects TRBV20-1 to TRBJ1-5, with 7 bases that match TRBD1. Germline V CDR1 and CDR2: DFQATT, SNEGSKA (reference sequence). Trimming took 3 bases from V and 6 from J; bases not matched to a gene: 8. The CDR3 has 14 amino acids.

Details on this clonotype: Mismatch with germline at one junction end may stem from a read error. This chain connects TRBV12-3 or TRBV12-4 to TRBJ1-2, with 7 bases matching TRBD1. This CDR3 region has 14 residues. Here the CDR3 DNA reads TGTGCCAGCAGTCGGGACAGACTGAACTATGGCCACACCTTC. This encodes CASSRDRLNYGHTF.

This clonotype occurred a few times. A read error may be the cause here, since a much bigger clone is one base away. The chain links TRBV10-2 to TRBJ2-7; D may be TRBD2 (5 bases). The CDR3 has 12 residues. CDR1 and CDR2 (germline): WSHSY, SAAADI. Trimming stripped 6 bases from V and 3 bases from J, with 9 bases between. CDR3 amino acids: CASRGEYYEQYF. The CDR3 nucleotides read TGCGCCAGCAGGGGAGAGTACTACGAGCAGTACTTC.

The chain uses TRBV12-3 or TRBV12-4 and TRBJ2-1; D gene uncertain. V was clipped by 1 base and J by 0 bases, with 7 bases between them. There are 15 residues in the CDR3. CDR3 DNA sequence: TGTGCCAGCAGTTTAGGCTACAGCTCCTACAATGAGCAGTTCTTC. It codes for CASSLGYSSYNEQFF.

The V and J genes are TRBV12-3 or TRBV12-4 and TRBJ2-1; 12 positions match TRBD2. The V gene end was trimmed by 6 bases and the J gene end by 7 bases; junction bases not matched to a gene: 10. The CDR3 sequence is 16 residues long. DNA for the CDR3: TGTGCCAGCAGCTCGGGACTAGCGGGTAGAGCGAATGAGCAGTTCTTC. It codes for CASSSGLAGRANEQFF.

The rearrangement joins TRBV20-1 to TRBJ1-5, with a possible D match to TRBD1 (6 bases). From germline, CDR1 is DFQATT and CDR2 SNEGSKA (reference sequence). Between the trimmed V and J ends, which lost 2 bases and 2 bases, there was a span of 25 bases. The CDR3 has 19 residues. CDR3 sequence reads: CSARFGGPFSGGGNQPQHF. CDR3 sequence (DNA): TGCAGTGCTAGATTCGGGGGCCCCTTTTCAGGAGGTGGCAATCAGCCCCAGCATTTT.

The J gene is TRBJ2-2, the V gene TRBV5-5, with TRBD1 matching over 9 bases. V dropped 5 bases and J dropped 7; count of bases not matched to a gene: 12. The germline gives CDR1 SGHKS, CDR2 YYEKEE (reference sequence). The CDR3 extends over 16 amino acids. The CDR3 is CASRPSHRGLGGELFF. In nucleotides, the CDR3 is TGTGCCAGCAGACCGAGCCACAGGGGGCTTGGCGGGGAGCTGTTTTTT.

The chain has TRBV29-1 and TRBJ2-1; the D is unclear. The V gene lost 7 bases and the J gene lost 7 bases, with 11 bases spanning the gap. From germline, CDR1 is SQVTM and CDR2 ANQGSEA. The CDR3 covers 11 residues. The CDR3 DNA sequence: TGCAGCGGTGGAAACTTTAATGAGCAGTTCTTC. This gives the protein CSGGNFNEQFF.

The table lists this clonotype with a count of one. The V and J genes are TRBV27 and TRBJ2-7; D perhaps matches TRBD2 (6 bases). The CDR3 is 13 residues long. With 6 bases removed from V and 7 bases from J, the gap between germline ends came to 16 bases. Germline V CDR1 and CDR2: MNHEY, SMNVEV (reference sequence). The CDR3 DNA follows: TGTGCCAGCAGGGAGGGAGCGGCTTGGGAGCAGTACTTC. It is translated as CASREGAAWEQYF.

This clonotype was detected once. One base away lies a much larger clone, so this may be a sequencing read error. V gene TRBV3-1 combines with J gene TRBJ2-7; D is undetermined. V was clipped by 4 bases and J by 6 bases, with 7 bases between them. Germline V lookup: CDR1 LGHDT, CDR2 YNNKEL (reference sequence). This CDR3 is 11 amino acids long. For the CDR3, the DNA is TGTGCCAGCAGCCGTCGTACCGAGCAGTACTTC. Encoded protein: CASSRRTEQYF.

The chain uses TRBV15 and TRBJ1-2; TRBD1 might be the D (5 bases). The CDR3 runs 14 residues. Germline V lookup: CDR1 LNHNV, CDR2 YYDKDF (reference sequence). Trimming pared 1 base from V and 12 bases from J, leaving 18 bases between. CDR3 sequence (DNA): TGTGCCACCAGCAGAGGAGACAGAGCCTCCGTAAACACCTTC. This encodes CATSRGDRASVNTF.

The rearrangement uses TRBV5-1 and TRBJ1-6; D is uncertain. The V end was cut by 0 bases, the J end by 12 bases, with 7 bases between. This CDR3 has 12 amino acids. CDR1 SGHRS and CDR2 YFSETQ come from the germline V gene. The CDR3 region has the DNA TGCGCCAGCAGCTTGGCCGGAAAACCCCTCCACTTT. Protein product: CASSLAGKPLHF.